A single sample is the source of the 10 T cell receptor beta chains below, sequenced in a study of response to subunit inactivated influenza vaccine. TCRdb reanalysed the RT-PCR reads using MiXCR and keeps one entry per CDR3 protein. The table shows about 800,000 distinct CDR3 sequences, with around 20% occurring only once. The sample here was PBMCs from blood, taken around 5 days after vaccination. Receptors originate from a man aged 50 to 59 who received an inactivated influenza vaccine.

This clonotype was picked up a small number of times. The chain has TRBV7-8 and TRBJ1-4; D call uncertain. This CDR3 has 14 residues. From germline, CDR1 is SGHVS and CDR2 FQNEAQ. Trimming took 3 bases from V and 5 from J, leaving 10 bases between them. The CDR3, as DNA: TGTGCCAGCAGCTTCACCGCTGGGAATGAAAAACTGTTTTTT. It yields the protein CASSFTAGNEKLFF.

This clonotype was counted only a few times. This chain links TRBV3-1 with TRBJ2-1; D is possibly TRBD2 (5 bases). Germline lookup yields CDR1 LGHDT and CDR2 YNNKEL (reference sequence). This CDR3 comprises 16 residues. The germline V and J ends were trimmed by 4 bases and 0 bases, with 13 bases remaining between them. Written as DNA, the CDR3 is TGTGCCAGCAGCCCTAGTAGCGTCCTCTCCTACAATGAGCAGTTCTTC. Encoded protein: CASSPSSVLSYNEQFF.

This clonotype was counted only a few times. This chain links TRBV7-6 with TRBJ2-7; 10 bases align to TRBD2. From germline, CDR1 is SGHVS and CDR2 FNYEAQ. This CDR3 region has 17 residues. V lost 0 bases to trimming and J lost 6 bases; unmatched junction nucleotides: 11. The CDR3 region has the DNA TGTGCCAGCAGCTTAGCCTCCGCTAGCGGGAGACTCGGCGAGCAGTACTTC. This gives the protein CASSLASASGRLGEQYF.

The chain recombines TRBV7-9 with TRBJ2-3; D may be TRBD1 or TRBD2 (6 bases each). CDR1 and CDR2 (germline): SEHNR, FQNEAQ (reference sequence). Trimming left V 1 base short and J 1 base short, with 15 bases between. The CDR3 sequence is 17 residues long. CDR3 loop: CASSLVFGGLGTDTQYF. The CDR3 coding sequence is TGTGCCAGCAGCTTAGTTTTTGGGGGGCTTGGCACAGATACGCAGTATTTT.

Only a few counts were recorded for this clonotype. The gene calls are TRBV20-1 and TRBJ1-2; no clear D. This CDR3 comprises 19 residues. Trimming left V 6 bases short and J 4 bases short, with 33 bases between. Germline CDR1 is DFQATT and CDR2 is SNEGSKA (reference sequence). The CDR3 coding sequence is TGCAGTGCCCGAGAACGCCCAGGCCGAGTTATAAGCGCCCGCTATGGCTACACCTTC. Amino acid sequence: CSARERPGRVISARYGYTF.

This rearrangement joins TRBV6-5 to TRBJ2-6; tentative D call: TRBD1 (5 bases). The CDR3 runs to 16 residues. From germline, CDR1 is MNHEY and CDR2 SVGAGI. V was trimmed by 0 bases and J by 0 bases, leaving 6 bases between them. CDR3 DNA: TGTGCCAGCAGTTACTCGGGGCTCTCTGGGGCCAACGTCCTGACTTTC. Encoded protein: CASSYSGLSGANVLTF.

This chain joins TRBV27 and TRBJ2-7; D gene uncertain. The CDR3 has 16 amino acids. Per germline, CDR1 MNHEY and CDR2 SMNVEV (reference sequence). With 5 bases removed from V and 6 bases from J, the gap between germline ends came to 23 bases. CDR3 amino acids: CASSAPPGLIGGEQYF. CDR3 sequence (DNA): TGTGCCAGCAGTGCCCCCCCCGGCCTTATCGGTGGCGAGCAGTACTTC.

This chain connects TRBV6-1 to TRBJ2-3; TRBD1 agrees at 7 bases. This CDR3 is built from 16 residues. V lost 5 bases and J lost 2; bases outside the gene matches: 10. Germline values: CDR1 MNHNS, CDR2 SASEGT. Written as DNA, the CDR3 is TGTGCCAGCAGTCCCGCGGACAGGATCGACACAGATACGCAGTATTTT. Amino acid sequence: CASSPADRIDTDTQYF.

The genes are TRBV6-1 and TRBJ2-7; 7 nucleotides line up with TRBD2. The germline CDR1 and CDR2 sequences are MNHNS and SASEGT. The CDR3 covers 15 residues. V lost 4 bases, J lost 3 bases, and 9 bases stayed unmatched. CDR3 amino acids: CASSVASSGHYEQYF. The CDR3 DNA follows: TGTGCCAGCAGTGTCGCAAGTAGCGGGCACTACGAGCAGTACTTC.

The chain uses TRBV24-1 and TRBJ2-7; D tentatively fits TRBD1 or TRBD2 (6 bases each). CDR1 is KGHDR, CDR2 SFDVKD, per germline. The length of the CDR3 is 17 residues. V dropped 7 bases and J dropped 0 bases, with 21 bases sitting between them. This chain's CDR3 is CATSPTTGAGSSYEQYF. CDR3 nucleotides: TGTGCCACCAGCCCCACAACGGGGGCAGGGAGCTCCTACGAGCAGTACTTC.